This TCR beta chain was captured in a study of yellow fever vaccine responses in identical twins. Whole-study results and caveats: As reported, the vaccine T cell response of twins seemed partly convergent and partly personalized.

CDR3 length: 13 amino acids. Per the germline V gene, CDR1 is SGHDN and CDR2 is FVKESK. Trimming removed 8 bases at V and 4 bases at J, with 12 bases between. Of note for this clonotype: Its specificity is not known.

TCRdb called the RT-PCR reads again in MiXCR, with one record for every CDR3 protein. The sample holds about 18,000 distinct CDR3 sequences; about 56% are singletons and the top ten take 6% to 8.5%. The source material was T cells from blood (PBMCs), unsorted or a sorted subset (not recorded which), sampled before or after yellow fever vaccination (not recorded which). This TCR was recovered from a young woman who received the yellow fever vaccine. V is TRBV14 and J is TRBJ2-1; D gene unclear. The CDR3 region is CASSSSWYNEQFF. Here the CDR3 DNA reads TGTGCCAGCTCATCCAGTTGGTACAATGAGCAGTTCTTC.